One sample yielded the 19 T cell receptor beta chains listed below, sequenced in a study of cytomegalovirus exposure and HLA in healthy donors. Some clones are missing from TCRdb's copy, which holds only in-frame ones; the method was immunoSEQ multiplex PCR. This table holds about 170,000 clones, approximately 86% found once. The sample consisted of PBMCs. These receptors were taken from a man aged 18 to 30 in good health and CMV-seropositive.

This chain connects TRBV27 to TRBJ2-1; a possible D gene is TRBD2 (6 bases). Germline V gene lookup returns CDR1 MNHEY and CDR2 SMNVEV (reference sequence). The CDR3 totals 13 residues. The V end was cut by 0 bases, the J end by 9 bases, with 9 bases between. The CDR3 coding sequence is TGTGCCAGCAGTTTATCGGGGGGTAGTGAGCAGTTCTTC. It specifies CASSLSGGSEQFF.

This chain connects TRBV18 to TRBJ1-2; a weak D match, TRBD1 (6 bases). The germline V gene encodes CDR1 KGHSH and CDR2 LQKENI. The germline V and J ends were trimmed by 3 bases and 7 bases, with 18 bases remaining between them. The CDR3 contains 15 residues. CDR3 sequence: CASSPDPTGMGGYTF. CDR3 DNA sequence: TGTGCCAGCTCACCCGACCCCACAGGGATGGGTGGCTACACCTTC.

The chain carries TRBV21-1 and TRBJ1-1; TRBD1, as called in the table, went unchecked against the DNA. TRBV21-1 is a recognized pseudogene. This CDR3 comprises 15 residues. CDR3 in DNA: TGTGCCAGCAGCAATAGTCAGGGCGGGAACACTGAAGCTTTCTTT. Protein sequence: CASSNSQGGNTEAFF.

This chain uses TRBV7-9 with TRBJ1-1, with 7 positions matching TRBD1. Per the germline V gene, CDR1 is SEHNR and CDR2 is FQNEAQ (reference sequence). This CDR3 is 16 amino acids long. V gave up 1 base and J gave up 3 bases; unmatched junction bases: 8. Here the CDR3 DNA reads TGTGCCAGCAGCTTAGGACAGGGAGAATGGTACACTGAAGCTTTCTTT. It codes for CASSLGQGEWYTEAFF.

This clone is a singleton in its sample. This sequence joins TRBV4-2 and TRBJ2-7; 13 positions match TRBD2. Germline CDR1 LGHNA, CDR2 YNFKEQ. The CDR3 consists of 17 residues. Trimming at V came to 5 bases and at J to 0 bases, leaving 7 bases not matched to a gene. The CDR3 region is CASSTRLAGGLSYEQYF. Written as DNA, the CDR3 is TGTGCCAGCAGCACTCGACTAGCGGGGGGCCTCTCCTACGAGCAGTACTTC.

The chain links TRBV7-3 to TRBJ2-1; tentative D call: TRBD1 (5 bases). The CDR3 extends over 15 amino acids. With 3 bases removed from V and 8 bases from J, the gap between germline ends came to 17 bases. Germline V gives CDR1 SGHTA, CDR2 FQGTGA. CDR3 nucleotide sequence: TGTGCCAGCAGCTTGGGCAGTGTGGACATTGATGAGCAGTTCTTC. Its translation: CASSLGSVDIDEQFF. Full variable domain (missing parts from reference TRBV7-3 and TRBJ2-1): GAGVSQTPSNKVTEKGKYVELRCDPISGHTALYWYRQSLGQGPEFLIYFQGTGAADDSGLPNDRFFAVRPEGSVSTLKIQRTERGDSAVYLCASSLGSVDIDEQFFGPGTRLTVL.

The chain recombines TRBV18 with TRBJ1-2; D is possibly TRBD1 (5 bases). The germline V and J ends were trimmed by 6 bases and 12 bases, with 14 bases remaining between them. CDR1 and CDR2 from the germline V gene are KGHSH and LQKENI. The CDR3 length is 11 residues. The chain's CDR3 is CASSAGRVHTF. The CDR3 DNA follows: TGTGCCAGCTCGGCGGGGCGGGTACACACCTTC. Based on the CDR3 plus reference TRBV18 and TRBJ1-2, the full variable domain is NAGVMQNPRHLVRRRGQEARLRCSPMKGHSHVYWYRQLPEEGLKFMVYLQKENIIDESGMPKERFSAEFPKEGPSILRIQQVVRGDSAAYFCASSAGRVHTFGSGTRLTVV.

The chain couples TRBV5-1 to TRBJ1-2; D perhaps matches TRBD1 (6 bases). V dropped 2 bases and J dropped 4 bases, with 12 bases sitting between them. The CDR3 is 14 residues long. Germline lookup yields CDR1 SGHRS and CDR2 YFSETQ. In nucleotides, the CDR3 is TGCGCCAGCAGCTTACAACAGGGAGCCTATGGCTACACCTTC. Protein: CASSLQQGAYGYTF.

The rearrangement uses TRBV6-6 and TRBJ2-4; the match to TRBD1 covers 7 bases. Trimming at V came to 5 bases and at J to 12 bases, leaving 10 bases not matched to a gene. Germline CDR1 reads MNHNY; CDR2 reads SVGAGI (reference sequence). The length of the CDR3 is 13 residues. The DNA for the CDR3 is TGTGCCAGCAGTCCCCAGGGGGTGGGAACTCAGTACTTC. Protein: CASSPQGVGTQYF.

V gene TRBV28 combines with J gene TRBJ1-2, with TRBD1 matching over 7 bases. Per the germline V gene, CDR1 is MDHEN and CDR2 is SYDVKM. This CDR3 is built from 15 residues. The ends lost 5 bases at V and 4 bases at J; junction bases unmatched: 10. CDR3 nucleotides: TGTGCCAGCAGTGATGCAGGGGGGCCCTCCTATGGCTACACCTTC. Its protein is CASSDAGGPSYGYTF.

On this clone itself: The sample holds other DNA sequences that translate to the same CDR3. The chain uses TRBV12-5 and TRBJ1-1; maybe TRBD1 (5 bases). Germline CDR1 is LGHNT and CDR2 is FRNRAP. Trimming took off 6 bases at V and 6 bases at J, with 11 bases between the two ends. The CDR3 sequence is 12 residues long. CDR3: CASGLGGSEAFF. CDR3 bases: TGTGCTAGTGGCCTGGGGGGTTCTGAAGCTTTCTTT.

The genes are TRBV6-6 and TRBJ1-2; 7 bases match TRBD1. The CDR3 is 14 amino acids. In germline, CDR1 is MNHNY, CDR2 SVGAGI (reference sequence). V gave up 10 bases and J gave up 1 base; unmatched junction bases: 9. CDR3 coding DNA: TGTGCCACCCGCGGACAGGAGTATAACTATGGCTACACCTTC. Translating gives CATRGQEYNYGYTF.

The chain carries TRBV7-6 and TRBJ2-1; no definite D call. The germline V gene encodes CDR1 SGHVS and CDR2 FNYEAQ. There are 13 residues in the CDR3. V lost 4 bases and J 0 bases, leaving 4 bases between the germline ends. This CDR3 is CASSSSSYNEQFF. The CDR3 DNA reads TGTGCCAGCAGCTCGAGCTCCTACAATGAGCAGTTCTTC. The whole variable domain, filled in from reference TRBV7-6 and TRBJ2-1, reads GAGVSQSPRYKVTKRGQDVALRCDPISGHVSLYWYRQALGQGPEFLTYFNYEAQQDKSGLPNDRFSAERPEGSISTLTIQRTEQRDSAMYRCASSSSSYNEQFFGPGTRLTVL.

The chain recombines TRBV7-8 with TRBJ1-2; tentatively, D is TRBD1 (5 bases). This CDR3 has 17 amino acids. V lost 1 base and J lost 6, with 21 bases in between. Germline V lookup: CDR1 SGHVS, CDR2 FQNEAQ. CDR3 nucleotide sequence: TGTGCCAGCAGCTTAGTTCGGCGAGGAGCCGGAGGGGATGGCTACACCTTC. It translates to CASSLVRRGAGGDGYTF.

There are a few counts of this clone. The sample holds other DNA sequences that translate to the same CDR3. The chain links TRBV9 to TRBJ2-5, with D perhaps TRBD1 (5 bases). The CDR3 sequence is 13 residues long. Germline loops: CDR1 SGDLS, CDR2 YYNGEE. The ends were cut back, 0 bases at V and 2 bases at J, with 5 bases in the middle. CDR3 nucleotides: TGTGCCAGCAGCGTAGGACAGCAAGAGACCCAGTACTTC. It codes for CASSVGQQETQYF.

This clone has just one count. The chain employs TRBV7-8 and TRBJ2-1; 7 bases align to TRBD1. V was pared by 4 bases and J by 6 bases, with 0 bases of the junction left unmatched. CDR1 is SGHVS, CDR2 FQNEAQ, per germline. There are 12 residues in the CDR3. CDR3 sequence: CASSSGGNEQFF. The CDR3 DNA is TGTGCCAGCAGCTCAGGGGGCAATGAGCAGTTCTTC.

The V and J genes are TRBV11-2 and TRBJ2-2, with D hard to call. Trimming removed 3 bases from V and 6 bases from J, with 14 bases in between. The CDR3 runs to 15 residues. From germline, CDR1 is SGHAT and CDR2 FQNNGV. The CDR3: CASSFSLVSAGELFF. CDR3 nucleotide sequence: TGTGCCAGCAGCTTCTCGCTAGTTTCGGCCGGGGAGCTGTTTTTT.

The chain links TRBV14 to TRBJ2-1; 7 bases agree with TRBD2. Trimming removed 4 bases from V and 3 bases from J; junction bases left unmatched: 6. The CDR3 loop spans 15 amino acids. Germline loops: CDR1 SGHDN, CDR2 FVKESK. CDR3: CASSPIERDYNEQFF. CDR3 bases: TGTGCCAGCAGCCCGATAGAGCGGGACTACAATGAGCAGTTCTTC.

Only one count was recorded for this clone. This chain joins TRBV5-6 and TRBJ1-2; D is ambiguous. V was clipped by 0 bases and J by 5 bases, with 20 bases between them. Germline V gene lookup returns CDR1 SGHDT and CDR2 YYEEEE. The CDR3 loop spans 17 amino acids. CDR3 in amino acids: CASSLGQDFLPTYGYTF. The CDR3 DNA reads TGTGCCAGCAGCTTGGGCCAGGACTTCCTACCCACTTATGGCTACACCTTC.